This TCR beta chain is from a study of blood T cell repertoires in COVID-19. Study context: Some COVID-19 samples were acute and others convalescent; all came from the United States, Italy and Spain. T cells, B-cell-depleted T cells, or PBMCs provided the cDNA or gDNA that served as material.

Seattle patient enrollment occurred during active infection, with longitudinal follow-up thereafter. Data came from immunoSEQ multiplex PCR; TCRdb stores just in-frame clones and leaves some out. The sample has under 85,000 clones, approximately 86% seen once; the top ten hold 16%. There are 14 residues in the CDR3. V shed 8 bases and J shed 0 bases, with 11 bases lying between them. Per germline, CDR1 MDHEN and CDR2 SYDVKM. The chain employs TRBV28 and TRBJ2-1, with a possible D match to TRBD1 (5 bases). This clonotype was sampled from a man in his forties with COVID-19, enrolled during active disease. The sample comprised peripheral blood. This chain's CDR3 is CASGFQGSYNEQFF. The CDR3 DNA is TGTGCCAGCGGCTTCCAGGGCTCCTACAATGAGCAGTTCTTC.